Each of the 28 T cell receptor beta chains below was sequenced from the same sample in a study of blood T cell repertoires in COVID-19. Here immunoSEQ multiplex PCR was the method, and the copy in TCRdb shows in-frame clones only, minus some. The sample shows tens of thousands of clones, approximately 88% of them seen only once. The sample consisted of peripheral blood. These receptors all stem from a man older than 75 with active COVID-19.

The rearrangement links TRBV7-9 to TRBJ1-4; unclear D gene. The CDR3 covers 17 residues. V gave up 2 bases and J gave up 6 bases, with 19 bases separating them. Germline CDR1 is SEHNR and CDR2 is FQNEAQ (reference sequence). CDR3: CASSLLRSGGSYEKLFF. The CDR3 DNA follows: TGTGCCAGCAGCTTACTCAGATCGGGAGGTAGTTATGAAAAACTGTTTTTT.

V usage is TRBV6-5 and J usage is TRBJ2-1, with TRBD2 identical over 7 bases. CDR3 length: 14 amino acids. Germline V gene sequence: CDR1 MNHEY, CDR2 SVGAGI. J gave up 6 bases and V 6 bases, and 8 bases lay outside the gene matches. CDR3 region: CASRSAGSGNEQFF. CDR3 nucleotides: TGTGCCAGCAGGTCAGCGGGGTCTGGCAATGAGCAGTTCTTC.

This clone is a singleton in its sample. The chain is built from TRBV3-1 (or the pseudogene TRBV3-2) and TRBJ1-2, with a tentative D call TRBD1 (6 bases). Deletions cut 6 bases from V and 1 base from J, with 18 bases between. Germline V gives CDR1 LGHDT, CDR2 YNNKEL (reference sequence). The CDR3 contains 16 residues. CDR3 sequence (DNA): TGTGCCAGCAGTCCTACCGGGGGGCGCCTTAACTATGGCTACACCTTC. Encoded protein: CASSPTGGRLNYGYTF.

This clone was detected only a few times. The chain employs TRBV7-9 and TRBJ1-5, with unresolved D. The V gene's germline CDR1 is SEHNR and CDR2 FQNEAQ (reference sequence). Trimming shortened V by 6 bases and J by 5 bases, and 8 bases separated the two germline ends. The CDR3 runs 12 residues. CDR3 sequence: CASSEGDQPQHF. In DNA form, the CDR3 reads TGTGCCAGCAGTGAGGGCGATCAGCCCCAGCATTTT.

The chain employs TRBV6-4 and TRBJ2-3; D call uncertain. There are 14 residues in the CDR3. V was cut by 2 bases and J by 0 bases, with 6 bases left in between. Germline V CDR1 and CDR2: MRHNA, SNTAGT. The CDR3 DNA reads as TGTGCCAGCAGTGACGGAGCTAGCACAGATACGCAGTATTTT. It specifies CASSDGASTDTQYF.

This sequence joins TRBV5-1 and TRBJ2-1, with 10 bases that match TRBD2. This CDR3 spans 15 amino acids. J gave up 4 bases and V 4 bases, and 5 bases lay outside the gene matches. Germline lookup yields CDR1 SGHRS and CDR2 YFSETQ. The CDR3 DNA reads as TGCGCCAGCAGCCCGGCTAGCGGGGGTTACAATGAGCAGTTCTTC. Translated, it gives CASSPASGGYNEQFF.

The gene calls are TRBV3-1 (or the pseudogene TRBV3-2) and TRBJ2-5, with 7 bases that match TRBD2. CDR3 size: 15 residues. Germline CDR1 is LGHDT and CDR2 is YNNKEL (reference sequence). After removal of 1 base from V and 9 bases from J, the junction contained 11 bases not matched to a gene. CDR3 loop: CASSQGAPGTKSQYF. DNA of the CDR3: TGTGCCAGCAGCCAAGGGGCCCCCGGGACTAAGTCCCAGTACTTC.

The rearrangement links TRBV7-9 to TRBJ1-3; weak D call: TRBD1 (5 bases). The CDR3 contains 16 residues. V lost 1 base and J lost 0, with 10 bases in between. Per germline, CDR1 SEHNR and CDR2 FQNEAQ (reference sequence). In DNA, the CDR3 is TGTGCCAGCAGCTTAGAGTCAGGGAACTCTGGAAACACCATATATTTT. Amino acid sequence: CASSLESGNSGNTIYF.

V gene TRBV5-1 combines with J gene TRBJ2-7, with a possible D match to TRBD1 (5 bases). V was clipped by 1 base and J by 4 bases, with 12 bases between them. The V gene's germline CDR1 is SGHRS and CDR2 YFSETQ. The CDR3 totals 14 residues. The CDR3 reads CASSLLGPAYEQYF. The DNA of the CDR3 is TGCGCCAGCAGCTTGCTGGGGCCTGCGTACGAGCAGTACTTC.

The chain joins TRBV29-1 to TRBJ2-3; tentatively, D is TRBD1 (6 bases). This CDR3 has 16 amino acids. Looked up from germline, CDR1 is SQVTM and CDR2 is ANQGSEA. Trimming took 7 bases from V and 3 from J, leaving 23 bases between them. The CDR3 reads CSASPAWGRLTDTQYF. CDR3 coding DNA: TGCAGCGCCTCCCCCGCTTGGGGGCGCTTGACAGATACGCAGTATTTT.

V and J are TRBV6-5 and TRBJ1-5, with TRBD1 identical over 7 bases. The CDR3 consists of 15 residues. CDR1 MNHEY and CDR2 SVGAGI come from the germline V gene. V lost 5 bases to trimming and J lost 4 bases; unmatched junction nucleotides: 8. The CDR3 sequence is CASSLNRQGNQPQHF. DNA for the CDR3: TGTGCCAGCAGTCTCAACAGACAGGGAAATCAGCCCCAGCATTTT.

The chain links TRBV3-1 (or the pseudogene TRBV3-2) to TRBJ1-5; a possible D gene is TRBD1 (6 bases). In germline, CDR1 is LGHDT, CDR2 YNNKEL (reference sequence). This CDR3 is 13 amino acids long. V lost 3 bases and J lost 9, with 12 bases in between. The CDR3: CASSQSGVGPQHF. CDR3 coding DNA: TGTGCCAGCAGCCAGTCAGGGGTGGGGCCCCAGCATTTT.

The chain employs TRBV7-9 and TRBJ2-1, with D perhaps TRBD1 (6 bases). Germline CDR1 is SEHNR and CDR2 is FQNEAQ (reference sequence). Deletions cut 1 base from V and 2 bases from J, with 6 bases between. The CDR3 contains 14 residues. As DNA, the CDR3 is TGTGCCAGCAGCTTAGGACAGGCCTACAATGAGCAGTTCTTC. Amino acid sequence: CASSLGQAYNEQFF.

This chain connects TRBV5-1 to TRBJ2-3; 8 bases are a match to TRBD2. This CDR3 region has 15 residues. J lost 1 base, V lost 2 bases, and 3 bases had no gene match. The V gene's germline CDR1 is SGHRS and CDR2 YFSETQ. DNA for the CDR3: TGCGCCAGCAGCTTTAGCGGGGATCGCACAGATACGCAGTATTTT. It specifies CASSFSGDRTDTQYF.

This chain connects TRBV5-6 to TRBJ1-6; weak D call: TRBD1 (6 bases). CDR1 is SGHDT and CDR2 is YYEEEE in the germline V gene. Trimming took off 3 bases at V and 13 bases at J, with 17 bases between the two ends. The length of the CDR3 is 14 residues. Here the CDR3 reads CASSWSQGAVPLHF. The CDR3, as DNA: TGTGCCAGCAGCTGGTCACAGGGAGCCGTCCCCCTCCACTTT.

This clone was recorded only once. This sequence joins TRBV9 and TRBJ2-7, with 7 bases aligning to TRBD2. Germline V gives CDR1 SGDLS, CDR2 YYNGEE. V trimming: 3 bases; J trimming: 4 bases; junction bases outside the gene matches: 7. The CDR3 is 14 residues long. CDR3 loop: CASSGGGVTYEQYF. CDR3 DNA sequence: TGTGCCAGCAGCGGGGGAGGGGTAACTTACGAGCAGTACTTC.

The CDR3 region is CASSTTGTGANVLTF. The CDR3 DNA sequence: TGTGCCAGTAGTACGACAGGGACTGGGGCCAACGTCCTGACTTTC. The chain couples TRBV19 to TRBJ2-6, with 7 bases fitting TRBD1. CDR1 is LNHDA, CDR2 SQIVND, per germline (reference sequence). The V gene end was trimmed by 4 bases and the J gene end by 2 bases; junction bases not matched to a gene: 2. The CDR3 runs 15 residues.

V and J are TRBV3-1 (or the pseudogene TRBV3-2) and TRBJ2-3; D gene ambiguous. V shed 1 base and J shed 1 base, with 9 bases lying between them. The CDR3 has 15 amino acids. Germline V gene sequence: CDR1 LGHDT, CDR2 YNNKEL (reference sequence). The CDR3 loop is CASSQAWAGTDTQYF. The CDR3 bases are TGTGCCAGCAGCCAAGCTTGGGCAGGCACAGATACGCAGTATTTT.

V usage is TRBV6-5 and J usage is TRBJ2-1; TRBD2 matches at 8 bases. After removal of 6 bases from V and 6 bases from J, the junction contained 7 bases not matched to a gene. This CDR3 contains 14 residues. The germline V gene has CDR1 MNHEY and CDR2 SVGAGI. CDR3 region: CASRSPGLVNEQFF. The CDR3 nucleotides read TGTGCCAGCAGATCTCCGGGACTAGTCAATGAGCAGTTCTTC.

The rearrangement links TRBV11-2 to TRBJ2-1, with 9 bases that match TRBD2. V lost 3 bases, J lost 6 bases, and 9 bases stayed unmatched. Per the germline V gene, CDR1 is SGHAT and CDR2 is FQNNGV. The CDR3 has 16 amino acids. The CDR3 loop reads CASSFIVGGGANEQFF. DNA of the CDR3: TGTGCCAGCAGCTTCATTGTTGGCGGGGGGGCCAATGAGCAGTTCTTC.

The V gene is TRBV30, the J gene TRBJ2-1; a weak D match, TRBD2 (5 bases). The germline CDR1 and CDR2 sequences are GTSNPN and SVGIG (reference sequence). The V end was cut by 2 bases, the J end by 9 bases, with 14 bases between. The CDR3 extends over 13 amino acids. The CDR3 loop reads CAWSSSSPSEQFF. DNA for the CDR3: TGTGCCTGGAGTTCCTCTAGCCCCAGTGAGCAGTTCTTC.

This clone was recorded a few times. The rearrangement links TRBV6-5 to TRBJ1-5, with 9 nucleotides matching TRBD1. The CDR3 sequence is 15 residues long. Trimming at V came to 6 bases and at J to 2 bases, leaving 5 bases not matched to a gene. From germline, CDR1 is MNHEY and CDR2 SVGAGI. For the CDR3, the DNA is TGTGCCAGCAGCCCAACAGGGGGCGGCAATCAGCCCCAGCATTTT. The encoded protein is CASSPTGGGNQPQHF.

J is TRBJ2-7 and V is TRBV30, with D maybe TRBD2 (6 bases). The germline gives CDR1 GTSNPN, CDR2 SVGIG (reference sequence). V was trimmed by 2 bases and J by 3 bases, leaving 14 bases between them. CDR3 size: 14 residues. CDR3: CAWSRAGSYYEQYF. CDR3 DNA: TGTGCCTGGAGTCGGGCGGGGTCTTACTACGAGCAGTACTTC.

The CDR3 loop is CASRSWANSDTQYF. CDR3 in DNA: TGTGCCAGCAGATCCTGGGCAAACTCAGATACGCAGTATTTT. This chain links TRBV5-6 with TRBJ2-3, with D uncertain. The V end was cut by 5 bases, the J end by 4 bases, with 14 bases between. This CDR3 has 14 residues. Germline V lookup: CDR1 SGHDT, CDR2 YYEEEE. The whole variable domain, filled in from reference TRBV5-6 and TRBJ2-3, reads DAGVTQSPTHLIKTRGQQVTLRCSPKSGHDTVSWYQQALGQGPQFIFQYYEEEERQRGNFPDRFSGHQFPNYSSELNVNALLLGDSALYLCASRSWANSDTQYFGPGTRLTVL.

The chain recombines TRBV2 with TRBJ2-7; TRBD1 aligns across 11 bases. The ends lost 6 bases at V and 6 bases at J; junction bases unmatched: 10. The CDR3 is made up of 15 amino acids. The germline V gene encodes CDR1 SNHLY and CDR2 FYNNEI. CDR3 sequence (DNA): TGTGCCAGCAGACGAATGGACAGGGGGCGACGCGAGCAGTACTTC. Translation: CASRRMDRGRREQYF. The whole variable domain, filled in from reference TRBV2 and TRBJ2-7, reads EPEVTQTPSHQVTQMGQEVILRCVPISNHLYFYWYRQILGQKVEFLVSFYNNEISEKSEIFDDQFSVERPDGSNFTLKIRSTKLEDSAMYFCASRRMDRGRREQYFGPGTRLTVT.

The V gene is TRBV6-5, the J gene TRBJ1-2, with D unresolved. Germline V gives CDR1 MNHEY, CDR2 SVGAGI. This CDR3 contains 12 residues. The germline V and J ends were trimmed by 6 bases and 4 bases, with 9 bases remaining between them. This chain's CDR3 is CASRGASYGYTF. CDR3 in DNA: TGTGCCAGCAGGGGAGCCAGCTATGGCTACACCTTC.

The V gene is TRBV5-4, the J gene TRBJ1-2; TRBD1 aligns across 8 bases. In germline, CDR1 is SGHNT, CDR2 YYREEE (reference sequence). The CDR3 is made up of 17 amino acids. Trimming removed 3 bases from V and 7 bases from J; junction bases left unmatched: 17. The CDR3 is CASSSGQGWGQVFGYTF. The CDR3 DNA is TGTGCCAGCAGCTCCGGACAGGGATGGGGCCAAGTATTTGGCTACACCTTC.

This clone has only a few counts. The chain employs TRBV2 and TRBJ1-5; TRBD1 matches 8 bases. The germline V gene encodes CDR1 SNHLY and CDR2 FYNNEI. The CDR3 is 13 residues long. The J segment lost 2 bases and the V segment lost 9 bases, leaving 3 bases of the junction unmatched. This chain's CDR3 is CASTGGGNQPQHF. The CDR3 bases are TGTGCCAGTACAGGGGGAGGCAATCAGCCCCAGCATTTT.